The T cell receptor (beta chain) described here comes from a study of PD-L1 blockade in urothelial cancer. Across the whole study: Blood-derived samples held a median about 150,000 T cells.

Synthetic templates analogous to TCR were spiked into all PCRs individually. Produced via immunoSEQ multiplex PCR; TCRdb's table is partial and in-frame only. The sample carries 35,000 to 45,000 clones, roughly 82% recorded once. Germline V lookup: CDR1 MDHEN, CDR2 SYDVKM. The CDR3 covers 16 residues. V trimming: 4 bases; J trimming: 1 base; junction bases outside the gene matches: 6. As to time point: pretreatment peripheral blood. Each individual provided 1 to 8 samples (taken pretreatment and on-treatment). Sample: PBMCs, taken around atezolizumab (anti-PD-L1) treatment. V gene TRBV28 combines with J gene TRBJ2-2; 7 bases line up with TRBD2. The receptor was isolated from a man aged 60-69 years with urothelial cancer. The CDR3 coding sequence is TGTGCCAGCAGTTGGGGGAGGGGACTGAACACCGGGGAGCTGTTTTTT. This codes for CASSWGRGLNTGELFF.